The present entry profiles one T cell receptor beta chain with its context. What it recognizes is unknown. PCR amplification relied on 60 Vbeta primers (plus 13 Jbeta primers). The assay was immunoSEQ multiplex PCR, and TCRdb's table has in-frame clones only and misses some. Recorded for this sample: roughly 73,000 clones. This sample is part of a study of cytomegalovirus exposure and HLA in healthy donors. Findings of the study overall: In the analysis, some V segments, TRBV6-2 and TRBV6-3 included, were excluded as indistinguishable. Sequencing probably produced one cluster of sequence variants that were highly shared.

This CDR3 has 13 amino acids. V lost 3 bases, J lost 6 bases, and 5 bases stayed unmatched. In germline, CDR1 is SGHVS, CDR2 FQNEAQ. The genes are TRBV7-8 and TRBJ2-7; 7 bases fit TRBD1. This TCR was sampled from a female donor in good health and CMV-seropositive. The sequenced material came from PBMCs. The CDR3 is CASSLDRRGEQYF. CDR3 DNA: TGTGCCAGCAGCTTGGACAGGAGAGGCGAGCAGTACTTC.